Shown below are 3 T cell receptor beta chains from a single sample sequenced in a study of T-cell memory formation after mild COVID-19. TCRdb recomputed calls from the 5' RACE reads with MiXCR, one row per CDR3 protein. The sample lists approximately 290,000 distinct CDR3 sequences, over 7% seen once, with 20% to 25% in the top ten. Sequencing was carried out using PBMCs or a T cell subset sorted from them (not recorded which). The receptors shown here come from a man younger than 35 who had mild COVID-19 (a few samples of this study predate the infection). Cell type and time point are not known.

This clonotype was seen a handful of times. The V and J genes are TRBV18 and TRBJ1-1; D might be TRBD1 (6 bases). The germline V gene encodes CDR1 KGHSH and CDR2 LQKENI. V was shortened by 2 bases and J by 1 base, with 8 bases between the two germline ends. The CDR3 totals 14 residues. The CDR3: CASSPAQGNTEAFF. The CDR3 DNA is TGTGCCAGCTCACCAGCACAGGGGAACACTGAAGCTTTCTTT.

Only a few counts were recorded for this clonotype. This rearrangement joins TRBV7-9 to TRBJ1-2, with a weak D call TRBD1 (6 bases). Trimming took off 5 bases at V and 4 bases at J, with 11 bases between the two ends. This CDR3 spans 13 amino acids. Germline V gene sequence: CDR1 SEHNR, CDR2 FQNEAQ (reference sequence). The CDR3 loop reads CASSRQESYGYTF. CDR3 in DNA: TGTGCCAGCAGCCGACAGGAGAGCTATGGCTACACCTTC.

This clonotype was observed a handful of times. The chain carries TRBV6-5 and TRBJ2-5; D is undetermined. The V and J ends lost 1 base and 1 base respectively, with 4 bases between them. The germline V gene encodes CDR1 MNHEY and CDR2 SVGAGI. The CDR3 is 13 residues long. This CDR3 is CASSYWGQETQYF. Here the CDR3 DNA reads TGTGCCAGCAGTTACTGGGGCCAAGAGACCCAGTACTTC.